This TCR beta chain came from a study of T cells expressing NK-cell markers. Germline CDR1 is SEHNR and CDR2 is FQNEAQ (reference sequence). The CDR3 runs 15 residues. The authors made TCR beta cDNA libraries by 5'RACE template switching. This switching added a universal primer site and UMIs. TCRdb re-called the 5' RACE reads and shows each CDR3 protein once, DNA omitted. This table holds over 150,000 distinct CDR3 sequences. The chain links TRBV7-9 to TRBJ2-7; the D gene TCRdb calls, TRBD2, cannot be checked with no DNA. The source material was blood T cells: a sorted CD56 or NKG2C T cell subset, CD4+ or CD8+ T cells, or bulk PBMC T cells (not recorded which). This TCR was sampled from a woman in her 50s in good health. The CDR3: CASSRSSGRAVEQYF.